This TCR beta chain came from a study of cytomegalovirus exposure and HLA in healthy donors. Study results and caveats: V- and J-gene trimming of TCR beta was linked (in a later analysis) to a missense DCLRE1C variant.

V lost 4 bases, J lost 4 bases, and 6 bases stayed unmatched. The CDR3 covers 14 residues. The V gene's germline CDR1 is KGHSH and CDR2 LQKENI. Comment on this clone: Its antigen is not identified.

In the PCR, 60 Vbeta and 13 Jbeta primers were used. This table comes from immunoSEQ multiplex PCR, and its TCRdb copy is limited to in-frame clones, with some not included. The sample holds over 120,000 clones, 80% seen once. The chain employs TRBV18 and TRBJ1-2, with 7 positions matching TRBD1. What was sequenced was PBMCs. The TCR originated in a man aged 35 to 55 in good health and CMV-seronegative. CDR3 sequence (DNA): TGTGCCAGCTCACTCGACAGGGAGGTCTATGGCTACACCTTC. Its translation: CASSLDREVYGYTF.